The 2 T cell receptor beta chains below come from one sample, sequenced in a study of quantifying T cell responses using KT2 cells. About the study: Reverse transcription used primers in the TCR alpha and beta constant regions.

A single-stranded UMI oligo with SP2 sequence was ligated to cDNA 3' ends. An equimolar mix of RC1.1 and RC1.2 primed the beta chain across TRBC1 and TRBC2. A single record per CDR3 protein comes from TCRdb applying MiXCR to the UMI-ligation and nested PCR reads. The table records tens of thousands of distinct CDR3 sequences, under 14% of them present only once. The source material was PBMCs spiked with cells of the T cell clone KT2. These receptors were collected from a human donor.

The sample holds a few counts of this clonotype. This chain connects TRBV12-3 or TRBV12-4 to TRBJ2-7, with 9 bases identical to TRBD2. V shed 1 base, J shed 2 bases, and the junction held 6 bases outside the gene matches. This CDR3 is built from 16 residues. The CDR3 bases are TGTGCCAGCAGTTTAGGTGGCGGGAGGGTCCCCTACGAGCAGTACTTC. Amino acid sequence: CASSLGGGRVPYEQYF.

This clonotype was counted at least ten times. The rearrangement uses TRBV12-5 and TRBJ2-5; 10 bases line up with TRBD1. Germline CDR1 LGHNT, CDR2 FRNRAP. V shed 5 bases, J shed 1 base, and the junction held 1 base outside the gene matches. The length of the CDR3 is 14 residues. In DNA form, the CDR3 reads TGTGCTAGTGGTAGGGACAGGGGCCAAGAGACCCAGTACTTC. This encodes CASGRDRGQETQYF.